This T cell receptor beta chain was retrieved from a study of cytomegalovirus exposure and HLA in healthy donors. Study-level points and caveats: Immune exposure information available was restricted to CMV serostatus. Presence/absence analyses took donor sequencing depth as roughly uniform.

It was with 60 Vbeta and 13 Jbeta primers that the PCR ran. Method: immunoSEQ multiplex PCR; TCRdb's copy keeps in-frame clones and lacks some. The repertoire holds approximately 85,000 clones, with under 90% as singletons. V was shortened by 5 bases and J by 3 bases, with 7 bases between the two germline ends. The CDR3 length is 12 residues. Looked up from germline, CDR1 is SGHNT and CDR2 is YYREEE (reference sequence). This clone was counted a single time. Its cognate antigen is unknown. Sequencing was done on a sample of PBMCs. The receptor comes from a man aged 50 to 60 in good health and CMV-seropositive. The J gene is TRBJ2-3, the V gene TRBV5-4; a weak D match, TRBD2 (6 bases). In nucleotides, the CDR3 is TGTGCCAGCAGACGGGGGACAGATACGCAGTATTTT. The encoded protein is CASRRGTDTQYF.